Listed here is a single T cell receptor beta chain. Its specific antigen is unknown. The sample was run on a NextSeq 550. The Human TCR Profiling Kit (MiLaboratory) was used to make UMI-labeled 5' RACE TRB cDNA libraries. cDNA synthesis used the entire amount of extracted RNA, and PCR amplification then used the entire amount of cDNA produced. Libraries were prepared in parallel with an identical number of PCR cycles. Processing in the source paper ran as follows. MIGEC and MiXCR extracted about 50,000 +/- 9,200 unique UMI-labeled TRB cDNA molecules per library, requiring at least two reads per UMI. Each library averaged about 40,000 +/- 10,000 functional in-frame TRB CDR3 nucleotide clonotypes without stop codons. After downsampling to 5000 UMI-labeled TRB molecules per sample, diversity metrics such as normalized Shannon-Wiener and Chao1 were calculated in VDJtools. VDJtools was used to calculate clonotype-size-weighted physicochemical properties of the central five CDR3 residues, namely interaction energy, strength, volume and Kidera factor 4. One entry per CDR3 protein sequence results from the TCRdb reprocessing of the reads, with DNA left out. The V and J calls, along with clone size, are taken from TCRdb and not from the paper's own processing. The table kept for this sample lists over 150,000 distinct CDR3 sequences. Of the sample, around 0.5% falls within the top ten clones.

This entry belongs to a study of CXCR3-negative and CXCR3-positive naive CD8 T cells (dated by TCRdb to between 2018 and 2021). About the full investigation: In total, some 130 million TRB reads were obtained, corresponding to roughly 1.5 +/- 0.3 million reads per library. Naive subsets from a handful of donors and memory cells from 3 donors were included in the TRBV-TRBJ cluster analysis. Diversity and physicochemical repertoire analyses covered 11 donors pooled from two independent experiments. Paper-wide results and their limitations: TRB CDR3s from CXCR3-positive naive cells showed higher hydrophobicity (lower Kidera factor 4), lower energy, and higher strength and volume indices than CXCR3-negative naive cells. Naive CXCR3-negative and CXCR3-positive cells from the same donor showed similar TRBV-TRBJ usage, whereas memory cells showed distinct patterns. Because surface CD5, which has been linked to self-reactivity in mice, was comparable between naive subsets, TCR interaction strength was also inferred from TRB CDR3 physicochemical properties. Because CXCR3 expression was partially decreased after cryopreservation, freshly isolated PBMCs were used for most assays. Comparably high repertoire diversity was found in both naive subsets, whereas much lower repertoire diversity was found in memory CD8+ T cells.

Spanning cysteine to phenylalanine, the CDR3 consists of 14 amino acids. The record lacks a DNA sequence. Reading the germline V gene gives CDR1 MGHDK and CDR2 SYGVNS. Each CD8+ T cell subset was flow-sorted in triplicate, and 300,000 to 350,000 cells per subset were placed directly into RLT lysis buffer. Naive CD8+ T cells were defined stringently as CD45RO-CCR7+CD27+CD95- to exclude memory contaminants. Peripheral blood mononuclear cells were isolated from buffy coats by standard density gradient centrifugation. Naive CXCR3-negative and CXCR3-positive CD8+ T cells were flow-sorted using a FACSAria III. Total RNA was extracted from sorted cells with an RNeasy Mini Kit.

This TCR came from a human donor in good health. Some clones in this sample may be carry-over from other donors' samples. Recombination joined TRBV25-1 with TRBJ2-2; TCRdb's D gene call, TRBD1, goes unchecked for lack of DNA. Sequences were obtained from naive CXCR3+ CD8+ T cells from blood. The cell subset or site label, read with the paper, signifies: CD45RO-CCR7+CD27+CD95- naive CD8+ T cells expressing CXCR3 (TNR3+). The CDR3 protein is CASSDVTGGGELFF.